Each of the 10 T cell receptor beta chains below was sequenced from the same sample in a study of tumor-infiltrating lymphocytes in primary liver carcinoma. Making TCR beta cDNA involved around 510 ng total RNA and a constant-region primer. Sequencing libraries for TCR beta derived from three nested multiplex PCR rounds that used slightly modified ARM-PCR. A C-beta reverse primer was combined with TRBV1-TRBV30 forward primers in the first two PCR rounds, and each round had approximately 9 cycles. TCRdb reprocessed the multiplex PCR reads with MiXCR, giving one entry per CDR3 protein. The profile covers about 120,000 distinct CDR3 sequences, with around 70% appearing a single time and 8.1% taken by the ten largest. From unsorted bulk tissue weighing roughly 19-32 mg, DNA and RNA were co-extracted. The specimen was tumor-adjacent normal liver tissue. These receptors originate from a woman aged 55-75 years with primary liver carcinoma and hepatitis B virus infection.

By sample fraction, this clonotype is medium-sized. The rearrangement uses TRBV11-2 and TRBJ1-6, with D possibly being TRBD1 (5 bases). The CDR3 is 18 amino acids. Germline CDR1 and CDR2: SGHAT and FQNNGV. The V gene lost 3 bases and the J gene lost 8 bases, with 23 bases spanning the gap. CDR3 sequence (DNA): TGTGCCAGCAGCTTTGTTGAATGGGGCAGAAGAGATTATTCACCCCTCCACTTT. Amino acid sequence: CASSFVEWGRRDYSPLHF.

In the case of this clonotype: An end of the junction does not agree with germline; a read error may underlie this. The V gene is TRBV5-4, the J gene TRBJ2-3; 7 bases align to TRBD2. Per germline, CDR1 SGHNT and CDR2 YYREEE (reference sequence). The CDR3 is 13 amino acids. CDR3 DNA: TGTACCAGTAGCTCGGGGGGATCAGATACGCAGTATTTT. It yields the protein CTSSSGGSDTQYF.

Concerning this clonotype itself: A junction end diverges from the germline sequence, so it may reflect a read error. The chain combines TRBV4-2 with TRBJ2-2, with TRBD2 as a possible D gene (5 bases). Germline loops: CDR1 LGHNA, CDR2 YNFKEQ. CDR3 size: 15 residues. In DNA, the CDR3 is TGTGCCAGAAGCCCCCGACTAAACCCAGTCGGGGAGCTGTTTTTT. This translates into CARSPRLNPVGELFF.

At least ten counts were recorded for this clonotype. The genes are TRBV28 and TRBJ2-7; tentatively, D is TRBD1 (6 bases). Germline CDR1 reads MDHEN; CDR2 reads SYDVKM. There are 14 residues in the CDR3. Trimming took 10 bases from V and 7 from J, leaving 23 bases between them. For the CDR3, the DNA is TGTGCCAACCGCAATACCCCACCCAGGGGAGAGCAGTACTTC. Translation: CANRNTPPRGEQYF. Using reference TRBV28 and TRBJ2-7 for the parts outside the CDR3, the full variable domain is DVKVTQSSRYLVKRTGEKVFLECVQDMDHENMFWYRQDPGLGLRLIYFSYDVKMKEKGDIPEGYSVSREKKERFSLILESASTNQTSMYLCANRNTPPRGEQYFGPGTRLTVT.

The chain employs TRBV28 and TRBJ2-7; TRBD2 matches at 7 bases. V shed 3 bases and J 13 bases; nucleotides not matched to a gene: 12. Germline CDR1 is MDHEN and CDR2 is SYDVKM. The CDR3 covers 13 residues. The CDR3, as DNA: TGTGCCAGCAGTTTTATGACTAGCTACGAGCTATACTTC. This encodes CASSFMTSYELYF. The complete variable domain, with remaining parts taken from reference TRBV28 and TRBJ2-7, reads DVKVTQSSRYLVKRTGEKVFLECVQDMDHENMFWYRQDPGLGLRLIYFSYDVKMKEKGDIPEGYSVSREKKERFSLILESASTNQTSMYLCASSFMTSYELYFGPGTRLTVT.

Worth noting for this clonotype: One base away lies a much larger clone, so this may be a sequencing read error. Lacking the conserved final phenylalanine or tryptophan, this CDR3 likely reflects a read error. The chain employs TRBV7-9 and TRBJ1-1; no clear D. Germline CDR1 is SEHNR and CDR2 is FQNEAQ (reference sequence). Trimming shortened V by 4 bases and J by 6 bases, and 24 bases separated the two germline ends. This CDR3 comprises 17 residues. CDR3 region: CASSSPRPVTVTAEAFL. CDR3 DNA: TGTGCCAGCAGCTCGCCCCGCCCGGTCACCGTAACCGCTGAAGCTTTCCTT.

Note on this clonotype: Relative to the germline gene, one junction end is altered; a read error may explain this. The chain links TRBV6-2 or TRBV6-3 to TRBJ2-5, with a weak D call TRBD1 (6 bases). There are 15 residues in the CDR3. Germline V gene data show CDR1 as MNHEY and CDR2 as SVGEGT. CDR3 nucleotides: TGTGCCAGCAGTCACTCGGACAGTTTTTACAAGACCCAGTACTTC. It is translated as CASSHSDSFYKTQYF.

As to this clonotype: A read error may explain this, as a much larger clone is one base away. Without the conserved terminal phenylalanine or tryptophan, this CDR3 likely stems from a read error. The gene calls are TRBV6-5 and TRBJ2-7, with D tentatively TRBD1 (6 bases). The germline V gene encodes CDR1 MNHEY and CDR2 SVGAGI. This CDR3 comprises 14 residues. Trimming took off 7 bases at V and 2 bases at J, with 15 bases between the two ends. CDR3 sequence: CASTMTGYPYEQYL. CDR3 DNA sequence: TGTGCCAGCACCATGACAGGTTACCCCTACGAGCAGTACCTC.

About this clonotype: It may be a read error: a sequence one base away is much more abundant. The chain has TRBV5-1 and TRBJ2-7; TRBD2 is a possible D gene (5 bases). The CDR3 has 13 amino acids. Germline assignment: CDR1 SGHRS and CDR2 YFSETQ. The CDR3, as DNA: TGCTCCAGCAGCGAGGACGGGATCTACGAGCAGTACTTC. Its translation is CSSSEDGIYEQYF.

This clonotype has a count of ten or more. This sequence joins TRBV29-1 and TRBJ2-1; 12 positions match TRBD2. Germline CDR1 is SQVTM and CDR2 is ANQGSEA. The CDR3 is made up of 17 amino acids. After removal of 6 bases from V and 1 base from J, the junction contained 10 bases not matched to a gene. The CDR3 DNA reads TGCAGCGTCACACCACAGACTAGCGGGAGATCCTACAATGAGCAGTTCTTC. As protein: CSVTPQTSGRSYNEQFF.